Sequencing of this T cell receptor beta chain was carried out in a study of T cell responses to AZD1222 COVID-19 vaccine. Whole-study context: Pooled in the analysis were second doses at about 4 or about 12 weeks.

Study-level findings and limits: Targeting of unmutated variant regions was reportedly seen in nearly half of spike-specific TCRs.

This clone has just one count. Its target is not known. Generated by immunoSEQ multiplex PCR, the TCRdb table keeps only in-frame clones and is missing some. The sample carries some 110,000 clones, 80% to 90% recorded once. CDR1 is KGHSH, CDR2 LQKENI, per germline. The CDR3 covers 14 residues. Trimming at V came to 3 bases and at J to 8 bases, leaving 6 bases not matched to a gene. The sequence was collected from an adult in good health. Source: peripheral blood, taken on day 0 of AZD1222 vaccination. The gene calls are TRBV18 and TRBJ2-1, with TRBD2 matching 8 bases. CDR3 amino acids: CASSPGLAGHEQFF. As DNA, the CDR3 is TGTGCCAGCTCACCCGGACTAGCAGGGCATGAGCAGTTCTTC.